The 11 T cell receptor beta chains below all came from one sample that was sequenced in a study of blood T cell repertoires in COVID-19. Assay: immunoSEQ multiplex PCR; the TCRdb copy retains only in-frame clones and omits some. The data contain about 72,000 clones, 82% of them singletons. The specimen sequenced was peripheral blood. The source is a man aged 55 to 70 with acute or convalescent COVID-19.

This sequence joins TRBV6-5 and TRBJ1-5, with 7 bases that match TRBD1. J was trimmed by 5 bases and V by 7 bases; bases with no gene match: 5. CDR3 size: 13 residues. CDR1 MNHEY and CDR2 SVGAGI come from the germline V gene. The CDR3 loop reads CASIGQVHQPQHF. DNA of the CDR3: TGTGCCAGCATAGGACAGGTACATCAGCCCCAGCATTTT.

CDR3 residues: CASSLGPGNQPQHF. The CDR3 DNA sequence: TGTGCCAGCAGCTTAGGGCCGGGTAATCAGCCCCAGCATTTT. The chain joins TRBV7-2 to TRBJ1-5; D not resolved. V dropped 1 base and J dropped 4 bases, with 8 bases sitting between them. This CDR3 region has 14 residues. Germline assignment: CDR1 SGHTA and CDR2 FQGNSA.

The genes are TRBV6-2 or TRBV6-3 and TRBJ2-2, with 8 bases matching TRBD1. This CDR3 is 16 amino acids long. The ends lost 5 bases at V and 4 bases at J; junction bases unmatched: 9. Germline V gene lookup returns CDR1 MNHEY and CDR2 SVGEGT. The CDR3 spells CASSRPTGALTGELFF. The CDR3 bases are TGTGCCAGCAGTAGACCGACAGGGGCCCTCACCGGGGAGCTGTTTTTT.

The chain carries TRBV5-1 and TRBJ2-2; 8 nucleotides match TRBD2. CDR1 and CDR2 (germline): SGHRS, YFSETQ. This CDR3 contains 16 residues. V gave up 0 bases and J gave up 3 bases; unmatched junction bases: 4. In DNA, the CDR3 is TGCGCCAGCAGCTTGGATAAAGCGGGGGACACCGGGGAGCTGTTTTTT. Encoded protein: CASSLDKAGDTGELFF.

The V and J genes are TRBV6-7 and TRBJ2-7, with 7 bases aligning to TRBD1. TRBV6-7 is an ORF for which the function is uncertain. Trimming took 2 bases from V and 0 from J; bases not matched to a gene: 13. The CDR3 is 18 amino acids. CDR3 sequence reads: CASSYTKRRSGGSYEQYV. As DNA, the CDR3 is TGTGCCAGCAGTTACACTAAGAGAAGATCAGGGGGCTCCTACGAGCAGTACGTC.

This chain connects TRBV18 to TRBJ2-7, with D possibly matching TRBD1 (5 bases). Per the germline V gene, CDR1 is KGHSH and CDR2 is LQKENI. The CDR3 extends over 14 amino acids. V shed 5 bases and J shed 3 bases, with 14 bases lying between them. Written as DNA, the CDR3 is TGTGCCAGCTCAGTCCCAGGGAATCGCTACGAGCAGTACTTC. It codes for CASSVPGNRYEQYF.

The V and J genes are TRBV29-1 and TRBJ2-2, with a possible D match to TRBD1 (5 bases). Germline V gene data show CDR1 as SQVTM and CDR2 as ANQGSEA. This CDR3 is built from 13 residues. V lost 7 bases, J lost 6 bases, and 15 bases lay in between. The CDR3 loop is CSARVGAPGELFF. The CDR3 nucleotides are TGCAGCGCCAGAGTAGGGGCGCCCGGGGAGCTGTTTTTT.

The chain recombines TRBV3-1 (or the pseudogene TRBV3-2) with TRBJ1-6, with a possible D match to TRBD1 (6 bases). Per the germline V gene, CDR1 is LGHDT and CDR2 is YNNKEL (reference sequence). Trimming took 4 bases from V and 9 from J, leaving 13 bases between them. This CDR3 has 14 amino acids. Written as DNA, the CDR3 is TGTGCCAGCAGCCCAGCAGGGGTCGGTTCACCCCTCCACTTT. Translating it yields CASSPAGVGSPLHF.

The CDR3 is CASGRLEDTEAFF. For the CDR3, the DNA is TGTGCCAGCGGCAGATTGGAGGACACTGAAGCTTTCTTT. This sequence joins TRBV12-3 or TRBV12-4 and TRBJ1-1, with D hard to call. This CDR3 region has 13 residues. V was pared by 8 bases and J by 3 bases, with 13 bases between.

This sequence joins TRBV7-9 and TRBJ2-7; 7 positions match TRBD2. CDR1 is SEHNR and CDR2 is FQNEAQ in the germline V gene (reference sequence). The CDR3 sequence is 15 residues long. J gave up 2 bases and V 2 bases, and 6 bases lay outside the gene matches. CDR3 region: CASSLLREYTYEQYF. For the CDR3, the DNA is TGTGCCAGCAGCTTACTGCGGGAGTATACCTACGAGCAGTACTTC.

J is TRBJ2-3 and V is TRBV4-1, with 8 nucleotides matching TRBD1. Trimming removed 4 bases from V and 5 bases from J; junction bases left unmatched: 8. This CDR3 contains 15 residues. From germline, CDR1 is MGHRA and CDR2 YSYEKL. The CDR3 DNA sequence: TGCGCCAGCAGCCTACTCGGACAGGGACTAGATACGCAGTATTTT. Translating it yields CASSLLGQGLDTQYF.